This T cell receptor (beta chain) appears in the sequencing data of a study of regulatory T cells in long-lasting Graves disease. The overall study: Antithyroid drugs had been taken by newly diagnosed Graves' patients for under 3 months.

Both iRepertoire HTBI primers and Arm-PCR of CDR3 regions were used to build the TCR beta libraries. TCRdb fed the multiplex PCR reads into MiXCR, producing one record per CDR3 protein. Of 400,000 to 550,000 distinct CDR3 sequences in the sample, around 15% were seen once. The CDR3 loop spans 14 amino acids. The V and J ends lost 1 base and 3 bases respectively, with 7 bases between them. The germline V gene encodes CDR1 LGHDT and CDR2 YNNKEL (reference sequence). The sample's time point: newly diagnosed GD, antithyroid drugs for less than 3 months. Following extraction of RNA from PBMCs, that RNA was used to make the TCR library. The data were also submitted as part of a second study, on T cells in Graves' hyperthyroidism and ophthalmopathy.

The rearrangement uses TRBV3-1 and TRBJ1-3; unclear D gene. The TCR was taken from a woman younger than 30 with Graves disease. The sequencing used peripheral blood mononuclear cells (PBMCs), collected at new diagnosis, from a patient treated with antithyroid drugs. The CDR3, as DNA: TGTGCCAGCAGCCAAGGGGCTCTTGGAAACACCATATATTTT. Amino acids: CASSQGALGNTIYF.